The T cell receptor beta chain described here comes from a study of blood T cells in healthy people across ages. V was trimmed by 2 bases and J by 8 bases, leaving 11 bases between them. This CDR3 region has 12 residues. CDR1 and CDR2 from the germline V gene are DFQATT and SNEGSKA (reference sequence). Primers used in a second PCR of roughly 7 to 12 cycles were a sample-barcoded 5' primer and a J-beta primer mix. Using its own MiXCR run on the 5' RACE reads, TCRdb lists one record per CDR3 protein. The sample lists fewer than 900,000 distinct CDR3 sequences, around 48% occurring once. The clonotype originates from an older woman in good health. V gene TRBV20-1 combines with J gene TRBJ2-3, with a tentative D call TRBD2 (6 bases). Input material: blood. The CDR3 sequence is CSARQLAGTQYF. The CDR3 bases are TGCAGTGCTAGACAACTAGCTGGTACGCAGTATTTT.